The 18 T cell receptor beta chains reported below all come from one sample, sequenced in a study of T cells in localized non-small cell lung cancer. Only in-frame clones appear in the TCRdb table, and some are missing; sequencing was by immunoSEQ multiplex PCR. The sample has around 78,000 clones, approximately 90% seen once. Sequences were derived from peripheral blood, sampled before any cancer treatment. These receptors originate from a woman between 35 and 70 years old with stage I squamous cell lung carcinoma.

The sample holds one count of this clone. This sequence joins TRBV19 and TRBJ1-5, with 7 bases that match TRBD1. The germline CDR1 and CDR2 sequences are LNHDA and SQIVND (reference sequence). V lost 7 bases, J lost 6 bases, and 9 bases stayed unmatched. The CDR3 runs 14 residues. The CDR3 DNA is TGTGCCAGTACCCTACGACAGGGTATTCAGCCCCAGCATTTT. Amino acid sequence: CASTLRQGIQPQHF.

This CDR3 reads CASSETNGVTYEQYF. For the CDR3, the DNA is TGTGCCAGCAGTGAAACGAATGGGGTTACATACGAGCAGTACTTC. The chain employs TRBV6-1 and TRBJ2-7; D ambiguous. This CDR3 has 15 amino acids. Trimming cost V 2 bases and J 4 bases, with 15 bases left between them. Germline V lookup: CDR1 MNHNS, CDR2 SASEGT.

J is TRBJ2-7 and V is TRBV25-1, with D perhaps TRBD1 or TRBD2 (6 bases each). Germline CDR1 is MGHDK and CDR2 is SYGVNS. Trimming shortened V by 8 bases and J by 3 bases, and 11 bases separated the two germline ends. This CDR3 comprises 12 residues. The CDR3 loop reads CASRRGLYEQYF. The CDR3 region has the DNA TGTGCCAGCCGACGGGGGCTCTACGAGCAGTACTTC.

The genes are TRBV28 and TRBJ2-7, with D tentatively TRBD1 (6 bases). In germline, CDR1 is MDHEN, CDR2 SYDVKM. Trimming shortened V by 4 bases and J by 6 bases, and 16 bases separated the two germline ends. This CDR3 spans 14 amino acids. CDR3 residues: CASSSLTGTGEQYF. The CDR3 coding sequence is TGTGCCAGCAGTTCTTTAACAGGGACGGGCGAGCAGTACTTC.

The chain has TRBV2 and TRBJ1-2; tentatively, D is TRBD1 (5 bases). Germline assignment: CDR1 SNHLY and CDR2 FYNNEI. V was shortened by 3 bases and J by 4 bases, with 9 bases between the two germline ends. There are 13 residues in the CDR3. CDR3 protein: CASSDRQIYGYTF. CDR3 DNA sequence: TGTGCCAGCAGTGATCGACAGATCTATGGCTACACCTTC.

The CDR3: CASSVAPQGGSIDNEQFF. The CDR3 bases are TGTGCCAGCAGCGTAGCACCGCAGGGGGGATCGATCGACAATGAGCAGTTCTTC. The chain recombines TRBV9 with TRBJ2-1, with a possible D match to TRBD1 (7 bases). The CDR3 has 18 residues. Trimming removed 0 bases from V and 5 bases from J, with 21 bases in between. Germline V gives CDR1 SGDLS, CDR2 YYNGEE.

The rearrangement joins TRBV30 to TRBJ1-3, with D possibly matching TRBD1 (5 bases). Germline CDR1 and CDR2: GTSNPN and SVGIG (reference sequence). The germline V and J ends were trimmed by 1 base and 3 bases, with 7 bases remaining between them. The CDR3 covers 13 residues. This CDR3 reads CAWSGGVGNTIYF. The CDR3 DNA follows: TGTGCCTGGAGTGGAGGGGTTGGAAACACCATATATTTT.

The genes are TRBV18 and TRBJ1-3, with 8 positions matching TRBD1. V shed 4 bases, J shed 0 bases, and the junction held 8 bases outside the gene matches. The CDR3 loop spans 17 amino acids. The germline V gene has CDR1 KGHSH and CDR2 LQKENI. The CDR3 sequence: CASSLPTGDRSGNTIYF. The DNA of the CDR3 is TGTGCCAGCTCACTACCGACAGGGGATCGCTCTGGAAACACCATATATTTT.

The chain is built from TRBV13 and TRBJ2-1; 14 bases line up with TRBD2. This CDR3 region has 16 residues. V lost 4 bases, J lost 7 bases, and 6 bases stayed unmatched. CDR1 is PRHDT and CDR2 is FYEKMQ in the germline V gene (reference sequence). The CDR3 nucleotides read TGTGCCAGCAGCTCGGGACTAGCGGGGGCGGGGAATGAGCAGTTCTTC. Amino acids: CASSSGLAGAGNEQFF.

The rearrangement joins TRBV4-1 to TRBJ1-4; D ambiguous. This CDR3 is 12 amino acids long. Between the trimmed V and J ends, which lost 6 bases and 8 bases, there was a span of 10 bases. Germline assignment: CDR1 MGHRA and CDR2 YSYEKL. CDR3: CASRGSIEKLFF. In DNA form, the CDR3 reads TGCGCCAGCAGAGGGTCCATCGAAAAACTGTTTTTT.

The chain couples TRBV19 to TRBJ1-2; 8 positions agree with TRBD1. This CDR3 region has 13 residues. The germline V gene encodes CDR1 LNHDA and CDR2 SQIVND (reference sequence). The V segment lost 6 bases and the J segment 5 bases; nucleotides outside the gene matches: 5. DNA for the CDR3: TGTGCCAGTAGCGGACAGGGATGGTATGGCTACACCTTC. Protein sequence: CASSGQGWYGYTF.

V usage is TRBV7-4 and J usage is TRBJ2-7; D possibly corresponds to TRBD1 (5 bases). V was pared by 1 base and J by 3 bases, with 13 bases between. In germline, CDR1 is SGHVT, CDR2 SQSDAQ. This CDR3 has 15 residues. The CDR3 nucleotides read TGTGCCAGCAGCTTAGGGACAAGGATGTTCTACGAGCAGTACTTC. Translating gives CASSLGTRMFYEQYF.

Of note for this clone: At one of its ends the junction is not consistent with the germline gene, which may arise from a read error. The chain combines TRBV7-7 with TRBJ1-1; D gene ambiguous. Germline-derived CDR1 and CDR2 are SSHAT and FNYEAQ (reference sequence). The CDR3 is made up of 13 amino acids. The CDR3 region has the DNA TGTGCTAGCAGCTCGTTTCTGAACACTGAAGCTTTCTTT. Encoded protein: CASSSFLNTEAFF. Full variable domain (remainder filled in from reference TRBV7-7 and TRBJ1-1): GAGVSQSPRYKVTKRGQDVTLRCDPISSHATLYWYQQALGQGPEFLTYFNYEAQPDKSGLPSDRFSAERPEGSISTLTIQRTEQRDSAMYRCASSSFLNTEAFFGQGTRLTVV.

This clone showed up just once. V is TRBV7-2 and J is TRBJ1-2, with D uncertain. Between the trimmed V and J ends, which lost 1 base and 2 bases, there was a span of 17 bases. The CDR3 length is 17 residues. CDR1 and CDR2 from the germline V gene are SGHTA and FQGNSA. The CDR3 protein is CASSLVPNGNGNYGYTF. The DNA for the CDR3 is TGTGCCAGCAGCTTAGTTCCCAATGGAAACGGAAACTATGGCTACACCTTC. The full variable domain, in which reference TRBV7-2 and TRBJ1-2 provide the parts outside the CDR3, is GAGVSQSPSNKVTEKGKDVELRCDPISGHTALYWYRQSLGQGLEFLIYFQGNSAPDKSGLPSDRFSAERTGGSVSTLTIQRTQQEDSAVYLCASSLVPNGNGNYGYTFGSGTRLTVV.

This clone was seen a handful of times. The CDR3 sequence: CASSGRTTNTEAFF. As DNA, the CDR3 is TGCGCCAGCAGCGGAAGGACAACGAACACTGAAGCTTTCTTT. This rearrangement joins TRBV4-1 to TRBJ1-1; D may be TRBD1 (5 bases). Trimming pared 5 bases from V and 1 base from J, leaving 11 bases between. This CDR3 spans 14 amino acids. Germline-derived CDR1 and CDR2 are MGHRA and YSYEKL.

The chain recombines TRBV4-1 with TRBJ2-1; D call uncertain. Germline CDR1 and CDR2: MGHRA and YSYEKL. V shed 0 bases and J shed 12 bases, with 15 bases lying between them. The CDR3 has 14 residues. This CDR3 is CASSQDQVSRRQFF. The CDR3 bases are TGCGCCAGCAGCCAAGATCAGGTGTCGAGGAGGCAGTTCTTC.

The chain recombines TRBV7-3 with TRBJ1-6, with 10 bases that match TRBD1. The ends lost 5 bases at V and 5 bases at J; junction bases unmatched: 6. This CDR3 has 16 residues. In germline, CDR1 is SGHTA, CDR2 FQGTGA. The DNA of the CDR3 is TGTGCCAGCAGCATACAGGGACAGGGGAATAATTCACCCCTCCACTTT. As protein: CASSIQGQGNNSPLHF. The full variable domain, rest sourced from reference TRBV7-3 and TRBJ1-6, is GAGVSQTPSNKVTEKGKYVELRCDPISGHTALYWYRQSLGQGPEFLIYFQGTGAADDSGLPNDRFFAVRPEGSVSTLKIQRTERGDSAVYLCASSIQGQGNNSPLHFGNGTRLTVT.

This chain connects TRBV25-1 to TRBJ1-2, with D possibly being TRBD1 (5 bases). Germline CDR1 is MGHDK and CDR2 is SYGVNS. The CDR3 totals 13 residues. V lost 5 bases and J lost 4, with 11 bases in between. The CDR3, as DNA: TGTGCCAGCAGTCCCAGGGATTCCTATGGCTACACCTTC. It is translated as CASSPRDSYGYTF.